The clone carrying this TCR beta chain was detected ten times or more. Its antigen is unknown. Ophthalmopathy in the patients scored at least 3 on Clinical Activity Score and at least 4 on NOSPECS grade, lasting under 3 months. The germline CDR1 and CDR2 sequences are KGHSH and LQKENI. CDR3 size: 14 residues. Trimming removed 10 bases at V and 6 bases at J, with 19 bases between. This entry comes from a study of T cells in Graves' hyperthyroidism and ophthalmopathy. Study-level points and caveats: In the analysis, a 13 V-J model separated ophthalmopathy from stable hyperthyroidism.

RNA transcripts provided the source from which TCR beta CDR3 regions were amplified. The primer set for the first-round RT-PCR of the TCR CDR3 was HTBI. TCRdb re-analysed the multiplex PCR reads in MiXCR, keeping a single row per CDR3 protein. The repertoire holds 500,000 to 550,000 distinct CDR3 sequences, just under 20% seen once, with approximately 48% in the top ten. The sample taken for sequencing was blood. The source is a man aged 35 to 55 with Graves' ophthalmopathy. V is TRBV18 and J is TRBJ2-1, with D perhaps being TRBD1 or TRBD2 (5 bases each). The CDR3 spells CATPGAPPGNEQFF. The CDR3 bases are TGTGCCACGCCCGGGGCTCCCCCAGGCAATGAGCAGTTCTTC.